This T cell receptor beta chain stems from a study of shared clonotypes between healthy human individuals. Germline CDR1 reads SGHNT; CDR2 reads YYREEE (reference sequence). V dropped 4 bases and J dropped 5; count of bases not matched to a gene: 6. The CDR3 has 14 residues. Sequenced by immunoSEQ multiplex PCR; TCRdb stores in-frame clones only, minus some. This table has about 750,000 clones, around 92% appearing once. CD8 cells classed as naive were CD45RO-negative and positively selected for CCR7, excluding terminally differentiated effector memory CD45RA+ cells. The sample taken for sequencing was naive CD8+ T cells sorted from blood. The chain combines TRBV5-4 with TRBJ2-5, with 9 bases fitting TRBD1. This TCR was sampled from a man in his thirties or forties in good health. The CDR3 DNA reads as TGTGCCAGCAGCCGCCCAGGGACAGGGGAGACCCAGTACTTC. The encoded protein is CASSRPGTGETQYF.